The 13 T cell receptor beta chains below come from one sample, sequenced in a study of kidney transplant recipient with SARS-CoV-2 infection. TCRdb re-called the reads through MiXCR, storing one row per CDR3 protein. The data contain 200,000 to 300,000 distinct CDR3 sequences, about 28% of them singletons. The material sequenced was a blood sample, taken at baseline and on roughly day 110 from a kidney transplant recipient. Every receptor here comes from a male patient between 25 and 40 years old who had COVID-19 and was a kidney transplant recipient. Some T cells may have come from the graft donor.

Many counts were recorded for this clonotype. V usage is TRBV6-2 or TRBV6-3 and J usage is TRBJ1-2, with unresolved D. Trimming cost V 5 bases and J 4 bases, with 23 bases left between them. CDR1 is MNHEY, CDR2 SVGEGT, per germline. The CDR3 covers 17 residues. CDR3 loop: CASSKSRCIGKTYGYTF. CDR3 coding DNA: TGTGCCAGCAGTAAGAGTCGCTGCATCGGAAAGACCTATGGCTACACCTTC.

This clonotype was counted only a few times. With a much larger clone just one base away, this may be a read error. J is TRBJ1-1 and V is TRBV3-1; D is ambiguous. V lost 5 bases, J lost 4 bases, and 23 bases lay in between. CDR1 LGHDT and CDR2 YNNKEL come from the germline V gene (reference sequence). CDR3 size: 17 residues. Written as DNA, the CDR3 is TGTGCCAGCAGCGGGTTATGTCCCATTTCAATTCGCACTGAAGCTTTCTTT. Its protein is CASSGLCPISIRTEAFF.

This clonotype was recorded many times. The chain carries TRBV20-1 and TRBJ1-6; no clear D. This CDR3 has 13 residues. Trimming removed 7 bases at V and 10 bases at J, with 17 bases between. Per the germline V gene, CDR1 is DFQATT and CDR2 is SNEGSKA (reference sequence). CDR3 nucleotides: TGCAGTGTCCATGGGAGAGGAGTCTCACCCCTCCACTTT. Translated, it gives CSVHGRGVSPLHF.

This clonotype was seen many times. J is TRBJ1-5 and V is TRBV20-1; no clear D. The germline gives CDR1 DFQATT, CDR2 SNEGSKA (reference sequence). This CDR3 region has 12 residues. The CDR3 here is CSARRGNQPQHF. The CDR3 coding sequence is TGCAGCGCAAGAAGAGGAAATCAGCCCCAGCATTTT.

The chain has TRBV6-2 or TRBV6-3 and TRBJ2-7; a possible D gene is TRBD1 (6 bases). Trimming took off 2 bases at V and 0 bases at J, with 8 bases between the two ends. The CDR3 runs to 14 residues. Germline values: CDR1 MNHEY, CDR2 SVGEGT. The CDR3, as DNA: TGTGCCAGCAGTTACGCGGACAGCTCCTACGAGCAGTACGTC. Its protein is CASSYADSSYEQYV.

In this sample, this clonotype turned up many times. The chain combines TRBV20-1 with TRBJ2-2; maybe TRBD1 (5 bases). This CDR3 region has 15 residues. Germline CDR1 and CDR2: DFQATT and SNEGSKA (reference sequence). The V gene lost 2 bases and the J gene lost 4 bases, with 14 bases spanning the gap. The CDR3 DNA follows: TGCAGTGCTAGACCCCCGGTAGGGGCCACCGGGGAGCTGTTTTTT. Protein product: CSARPPVGATGELFF.

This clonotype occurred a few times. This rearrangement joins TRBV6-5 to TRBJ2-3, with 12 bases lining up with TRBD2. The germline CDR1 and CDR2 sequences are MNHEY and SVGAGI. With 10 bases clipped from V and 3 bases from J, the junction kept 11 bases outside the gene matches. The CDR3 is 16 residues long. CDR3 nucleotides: TGTGCCACCAGGCCGACTAGCGGGAGTTGGACAGATACGCAGTATTTT. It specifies CATRPTSGSWTDTQYF.

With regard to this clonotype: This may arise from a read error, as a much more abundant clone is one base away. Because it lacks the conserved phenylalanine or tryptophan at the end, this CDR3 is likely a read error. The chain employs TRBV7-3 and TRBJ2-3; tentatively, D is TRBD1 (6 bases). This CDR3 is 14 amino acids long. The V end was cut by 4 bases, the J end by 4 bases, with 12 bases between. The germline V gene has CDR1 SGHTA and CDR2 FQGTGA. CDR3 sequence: CASSYLQGSDTQYS. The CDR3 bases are TGTGCCAGCAGCTATCTACAGGGATCAGATACGCAGTATTCT.

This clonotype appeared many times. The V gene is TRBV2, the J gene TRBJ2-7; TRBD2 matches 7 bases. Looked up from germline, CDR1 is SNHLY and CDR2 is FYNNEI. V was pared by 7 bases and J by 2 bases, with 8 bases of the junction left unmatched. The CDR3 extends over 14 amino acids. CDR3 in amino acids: CASITGTTPYEQYF. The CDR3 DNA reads TGTGCCAGCATTACCGGGACTACCCCCTACGAGCAGTACTTC.

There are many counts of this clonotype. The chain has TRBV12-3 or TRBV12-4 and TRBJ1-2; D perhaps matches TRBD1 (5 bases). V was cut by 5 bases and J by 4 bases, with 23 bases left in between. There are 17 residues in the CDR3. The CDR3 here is CASSIFDSFRKTYGYTF. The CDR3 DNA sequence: TGTGCCAGCAGTATATTCGACAGCTTCCGAAAGACCTATGGCTACACCTTC.

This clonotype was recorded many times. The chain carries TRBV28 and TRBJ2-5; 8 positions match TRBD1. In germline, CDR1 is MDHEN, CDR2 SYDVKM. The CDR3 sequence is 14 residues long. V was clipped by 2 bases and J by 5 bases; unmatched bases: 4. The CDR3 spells CASSLGQGFETQYF. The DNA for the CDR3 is TGTGCCAGCAGTTTAGGACAGGGTTTCGAGACCCAGTACTTC.

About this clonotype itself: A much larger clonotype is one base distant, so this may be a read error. CDR3: CASSYGRGCGYTF. CDR3 DNA: TGTGCCAGCAGTTACGGGCGGGGTTGTGGCTACACCTTC. The chain links TRBV6-5 to TRBJ1-2; D unclear. This CDR3 contains 13 residues. The V end was cut by 2 bases, the J end by 7 bases, with 11 bases between. The germline V gene encodes CDR1 MNHEY and CDR2 SVGAGI.

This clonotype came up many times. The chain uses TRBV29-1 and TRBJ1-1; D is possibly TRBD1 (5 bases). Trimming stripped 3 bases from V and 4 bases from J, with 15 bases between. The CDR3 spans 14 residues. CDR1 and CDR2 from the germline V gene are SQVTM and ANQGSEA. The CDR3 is CSVDPGRTGTEAFF. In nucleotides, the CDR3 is TGCAGCGTTGACCCGGGACGGACGGGCACTGAAGCTTTCTTT.